One and the same sample provided the 4 T cell receptor beta chains below, sequenced in a study of cytomegalovirus exposure and HLA in healthy donors. PCR amplification relied on 60 Vbeta primers (plus 13 Jbeta primers). Produced via immunoSEQ multiplex PCR; TCRdb's table is partial and in-frame only. The table lists 100,000 to 120,000 clones, more than 60% of them singletons. Material: PBMCs. These receptor sequences come from a woman in her thirties or forties in good health and CMV-seropositive.

The rearrangement links TRBV27 to TRBJ1-5; possible D gene TRBD1, 5 bases. This CDR3 has 17 amino acids. V was pared by 0 bases and J by 3 bases, with 15 bases between. Germline V gene lookup returns CDR1 MNHEY and CDR2 SMNVEV (reference sequence). The CDR3 here is CASSLSAGAGPNQPQHF. The CDR3 region has the DNA TGTGCCAGCAGTTTATCCGCGGGTGCGGGGCCCAATCAGCCCCAGCATTTT.

The chain couples TRBV12-2 to TRBJ2-1; the D call of TRBD2 is as the table states it, not checked on the DNA. TRBV12-2 is shown as a pseudogene. This CDR3 region has 16 residues. DNA for the CDR3: TGTGCAAGTCGTCATGCTAGCGGGAGGGCTTACAATGAGCAGTTCTTC. Translation: CASRHASGRAYNEQFF.

Only one count was recorded for this clone. CDR3: CASGFDTGELFF. For the CDR3, the DNA is TGTGCTAGTGGTTTCGACACCGGGGAGCTGTTTTTT. The J gene is TRBJ2-2, the V gene TRBV12-5; D call uncertain. Germline V gives CDR1 LGHNT, CDR2 FRNRAP. Trimming removed 3 bases at V and 3 bases at J, with 2 bases between. The CDR3 covers 12 residues.

The rearrangement uses TRBV25-1 and TRBJ1-5; TRBD1 matches 12 bases. The CDR3 extends over 14 amino acids. Germline CDR1 MGHDK, CDR2 SYGVNS. V lost 6 bases, J lost 6 bases, and 3 bases stayed unmatched. The CDR3: CASSGTGGPQPQHF. CDR3 nucleotide sequence: TGTGCCAGCAGCGGGACAGGGGGCCCTCAGCCCCAGCATTTT. Looking up the rest from reference TRBV25-1 and TRBJ1-5 gives the full variable domain: EADIYQTPRYLVIGTGKKITLECSQTMGHDKMYWYQQDPGMELHLIHYSYGVNSTEKGDLSSESTVSRIRTEHFPLTLESARPSHTSQYLCASSGTGGPQPQHFGDGTRLSIL.